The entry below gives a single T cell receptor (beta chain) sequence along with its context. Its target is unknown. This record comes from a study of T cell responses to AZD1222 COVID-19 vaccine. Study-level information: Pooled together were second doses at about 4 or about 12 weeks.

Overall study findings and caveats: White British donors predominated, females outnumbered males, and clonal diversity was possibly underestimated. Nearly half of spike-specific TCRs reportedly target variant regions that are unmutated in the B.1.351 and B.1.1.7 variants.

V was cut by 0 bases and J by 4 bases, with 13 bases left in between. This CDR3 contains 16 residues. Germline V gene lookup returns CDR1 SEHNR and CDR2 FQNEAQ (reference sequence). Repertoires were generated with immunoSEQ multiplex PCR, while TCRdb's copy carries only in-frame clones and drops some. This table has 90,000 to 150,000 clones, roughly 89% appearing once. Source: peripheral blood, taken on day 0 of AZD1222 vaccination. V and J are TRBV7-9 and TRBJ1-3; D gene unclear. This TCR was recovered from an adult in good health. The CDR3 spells CASSLAPPQIGNTIYF. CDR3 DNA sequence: TGTGCCAGCAGCTTAGCTCCCCCCCAAATAGGAAACACCATATATTTT.